The 3 T cell receptor beta chains presented below share a single source sample, sequenced in a study of Japanese encephalitis immunity and Zika vaccine responses. CFSE-labeled PBMCs were cultured 6 to 7 days with peptide pools, each at about 0.97 ug/mL. Each CDR3 protein is one row after TCRdb ran MiXCR on the 5' RACE reads. The sample records fewer than 250 distinct CDR3 sequences, about 2.8% being singletons. The sequences come from antigen-activated CD8+ T cells from blood, cultured, collected during a Zika inactivated vaccine study. These receptors were taken from an adult man who received an inactivated Zika virus vaccine.

This clonotype is termed large (0.1 to 1%). The chain carries TRBV5-6 and TRBJ2-1; a weak D match, TRBD1 (5 bases). The V end was cut by 0 bases, the J end by 6 bases, with 10 bases between. Germline loops: CDR1 SGHDT, CDR2 YYEEEE. The CDR3 loop spans 14 amino acids. The CDR3 DNA reads as TGTGCCAGCAGCTTGGGACAGTCAGTCAATGAGCAGTTCTTC. Encoded protein: CASSLGQSVNEQFF.

The J gene is TRBJ2-7, the V gene TRBV7-8; D call uncertain. CDR1 is SGHVS and CDR2 is FQNEAQ in the germline V gene. CDR3 length: 13 residues. Trimming removed 4 bases at V and 1 base at J, with 8 bases between. This chain's CDR3 is CASSYGPSYEQYV. The CDR3 DNA reads TGTGCCAGCAGCTACGGGCCATCCTACGAGCAGTACGTC.

This clonotype is categorized as large (0.1 to 1%). The rearrangement uses TRBV4-3 and TRBJ2-1; weak D call: TRBD2 (5 bases). This CDR3 region has 13 residues. V lost 5 bases and J lost 9, with 14 bases in between. Germline lookup yields CDR1 LGHNA and CDR2 YSLEER. In nucleotides, the CDR3 is TGCGCCAGCAGCGTTGGTGAGAGCGGTGAGCAGTTCTTC. Amino acid sequence: CASSVGESGEQFF.